This T cell receptor (beta chain) came from a study of early T cells in non-severe SARS-CoV-2 infection. This clonotype has only a few counts. TCRdb re-called the 5' RACE reads with MiXCR, one entry per CDR3 protein. This sample has roughly 28,000 distinct CDR3 sequences; about 5.1% occur once, and the top ten carry about 2.5%. The sequenced material came from whole blood. The origin of this receptor is an adult who was a healthcare worker with PCR-confirmed SARS-CoV-2 infection or an uninfected control (not recorded which).

CDR3 sequence: CASSLGDGTDTQYF. The DNA for the CDR3 is TGCGCCAGCAGCTTGGGCGACGGCACAGATACGCAGTATTTT. The chain recombines TRBV5-1 with TRBJ2-3; D is unclear. V dropped 0 bases and J dropped 1 base, with 6 bases sitting between them. The CDR3 runs 14 residues. The germline V gene encodes CDR1 SGHRS and CDR2 YFSETQ.